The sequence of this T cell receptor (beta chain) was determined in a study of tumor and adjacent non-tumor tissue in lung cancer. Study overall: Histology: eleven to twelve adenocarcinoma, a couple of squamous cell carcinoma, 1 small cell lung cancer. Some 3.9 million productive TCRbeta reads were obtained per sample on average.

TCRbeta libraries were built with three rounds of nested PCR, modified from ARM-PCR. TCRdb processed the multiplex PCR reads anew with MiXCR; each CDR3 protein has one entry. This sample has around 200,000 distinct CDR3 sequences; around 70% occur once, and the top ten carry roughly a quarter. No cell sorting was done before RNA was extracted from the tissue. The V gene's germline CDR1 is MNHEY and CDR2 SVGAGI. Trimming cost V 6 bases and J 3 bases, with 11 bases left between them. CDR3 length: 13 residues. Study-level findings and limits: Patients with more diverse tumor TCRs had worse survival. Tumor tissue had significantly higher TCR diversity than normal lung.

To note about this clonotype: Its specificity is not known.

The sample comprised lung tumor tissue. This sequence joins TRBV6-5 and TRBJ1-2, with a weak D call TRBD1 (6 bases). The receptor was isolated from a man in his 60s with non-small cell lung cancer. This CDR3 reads CASRRDIHYGYTF. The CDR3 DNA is TGTGCCAGCAGGCGGGACATTCACTATGGCTACACCTTC.